In its sample, the clone carrying this T cell receptor beta chain was seen many times. Its matching antigen is unknown. 5'RACE template switching added a universal primer site and UMIs to TCR cDNA. TCRdb redid the calling of the 5' RACE reads with MiXCR, one entry per CDR3 protein. This table holds around 160,000 distinct CDR3 sequences, under 7.5% found once. The sample comes from a study of T cells after yellow fever vaccination. Study details: Where fractions had low cell numbers, libraries were prepared from them with the SMART-Seq v4 Ultra Low Input RNA kit.

There are 15 residues in the CDR3. V lost 3 bases, J lost 2 bases, and 12 bases lay in between. Findings and caveats of the study: Detected again after the booster were most primary-vaccination clones, at 95% to 98% CD4 and approximately 90% CD8. The study found a weaker secondary response that peaked faster, day 5 versus 15.

This sequence was found in a young man who received the YFV17D yellow fever vaccine. This chain connects TRBV12-3 or TRBV12-4 to TRBJ2-3; maybe TRBD2 (6 bases). The source material was CD4+ T cells sorted from PBMCs, sampled about 5 days after the first yellow fever vaccination. Here the CDR3 DNA reads TGTGCCAGCAGTTTGCTTGGGGGACTCACAGATACGCAGTATTTT. Its protein product is CASSLLGGLTDTQYF.